The sequence of this T cell receptor beta chain was determined in a study of a mutant IDH1 vaccine in newly diagnosed glioma. Remarks on this clone: Its antigen remains unknown.

Produced via immunoSEQ multiplex PCR; TCRdb's table is partial and in-frame only. The sample contains 50,000 or so clones, 91% of which appear only once. The CDR3 spans 15 residues. V lost 2 bases, J lost 4 bases, and 7 bases stayed unmatched. The germline CDR1 and CDR2 sequences are SNHLY and FYNNEI. Documented time point: week 11, during vaccination. Mutant IDH1 20-mer peptide, at 300 ug, made up each vaccine dose, with topical imiquimod. The V and J genes are TRBV2 and TRBJ2-5; 7 bases align to TRBD2. This sequence was found in a man between 45 and 60 years old with glioma. The material was PBMCs, obtained from a glioma patient whose treatment included an IDH1 peptide vaccine. DNA for the CDR3: TGTGCCAGCAGTGAATGGGGGGGGATTCTAGAGACCCAGTACTTC. This codes for CASSEWGGILETQYF.